This entry concerns a single TCR beta chain. Antigen: not known. An end of the junction differs from the germline gene, which may be a read error. This sample stems from a study of OX40 agonist ivuxolimab in advanced cancers. Broader study findings: Mean expanded clone counts were higher in CD8+ than CD4+ T cells. CD4+ and CD8+ blood T cells expanded clonally by week 6 at 0.1 to 3.0 mg/kg. Low normalized T-cell clonal expansion was additionally recorded for some nonresponders.

TCRdb's copy holds only in-frame clones and misses some; the assay was immunoSEQ multiplex PCR. The sample gives approximately 90,000 clones, approximately 90% of which show up once; 0.25% to 0.35% is in the top ten. CDR3 length: 13 residues. The germline gives CDR1 MNHNS, CDR2 SASEGT. Sequences were derived from CD4+ or CD8+ T cells sorted from blood, sampled in a trial of the OX40 agonist ivuxolimab. V is TRBV6-1 and J is TRBJ2-1; perhaps TRBD1 as D (6 bases). The source is an adult with an advanced solid tumor such as melanoma, head and neck, liver or kidney cancer. The CDR3, as DNA: TGTGTCAGCAGAGAAGACAGGTACAATGAGCAGTTCTTC. Its translation is CVSREDRYNEQFF.